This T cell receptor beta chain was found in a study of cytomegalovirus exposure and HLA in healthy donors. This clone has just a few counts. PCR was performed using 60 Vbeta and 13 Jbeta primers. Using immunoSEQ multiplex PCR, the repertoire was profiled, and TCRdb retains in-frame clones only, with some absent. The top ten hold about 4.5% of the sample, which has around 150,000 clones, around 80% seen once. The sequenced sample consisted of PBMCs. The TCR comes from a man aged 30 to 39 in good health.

Written as DNA, the CDR3 is TGTGCCAGCGGGTCGCCGTGGGCCACCGGGGAGCTGTTTTTT. It encodes CASGSPWATGELFF. This sequence joins TRBV27 and TRBJ2-2; D gene unclear. V was clipped by 8 bases and J by 4 bases, with 14 bases between them. CDR1 and CDR2 (germline): MNHEY, SMNVEV (reference sequence). This CDR3 has 14 amino acids.